This TCR beta chain was recovered during a study of CD8 T cells in Susac syndrome. Study-wide points: A relatively small number of individuals underwent TCR sequencing and HLA analysis.

The CDR3 has 16 amino acids. CDR1 is SGHTA, CDR2 FQGNSA, per germline. V gave up 1 base and J gave up 2 bases; unmatched junction bases: 7. A remark on this clonotype: Its target is not known.

Random hexamers served to reverse transcribe roughly 0.5 to 1 ug RNA. One entry per CDR3 protein results from TCRdb running MiXCR on the immunoSEQ multiplex PCR reads. This table holds 400,000 to 550,000 distinct CDR3 sequences, approximately 89% found once. The chain has TRBV7-2 and TRBJ2-7, with 8 bases lining up with TRBD2. The TCR comes from a human donor with multiple sclerosis. Source material: CD8+ T cells from PBMCs. CDR3 in amino acids: CASSLEWTSPTYEQYF. For the CDR3, the DNA is TGTGCCAGCAGCTTAGAGTGGACTAGCCCAACCTACGAGCAGTACTTC.